This T cell receptor (beta chain) was captured by sequencing in a study of T cells after yellow fever vaccination. Study-wide points: Abundant bulk-derived clonotypes could contaminate FACS-sorted repertoires.

This clonotype was seen a handful of times. Its antigen is undetermined. V lost 3 bases and J lost 6; bases outside the gene matches: 0. Per germline, CDR1 KGHSH and CDR2 LQKENI. The CDR3 loop spans 13 amino acids. Universal primer sites and UMIs were introduced during 5'RACE template-switching synthesis of TCR cDNA. TCRdb independently ran MiXCR on the 5' RACE reads; one entry per CDR3 protein. The sample lists about 340,000 distinct CDR3 sequences; approximately 12% were seen once. The sequence came from a man between 18 and 35 years old who received the YFV17D yellow fever vaccine. The starting material was CD4+ T cells sorted from PBMCs, obtained 15 days after the yellow fever booster vaccination. This rearrangement joins TRBV18 to TRBJ1-4; TRBD1 matches 8 bases. The CDR3 sequence: CASSPGQDEKLFF. CDR3 coding DNA: TGTGCCAGCTCACCGGGACAGGATGAAAAACTGTTTTTT.